Listed below are T cell receptor beta chains from one sample, sequenced in a study of neurological immune-mediated disorders. TCRdb analysed the 5' RACE reads with MiXCR anew, one entry per CDR3 protein. The profile shows over 25,000 distinct CDR3 sequences, around 1.5% of them singletons. The sample comprised PBMCs. The receptors stem from a woman aged 25 to 39 with multiple sclerosis. Each CDR3 is given with its conserved first and last residue. The D gene is left open where the match is weak. Size is stated as once, few, many or a size class.

j_call clone_size d_call v_call cdr3_length cdr3_aa cdr3_nt
TRBJ2-5 many TRBD2 TRBV12-3/TRBV12-4 15 CASRLQGGGVETQYF TGTGCCAGCAGATTACAAGGCGGGGGGGTTGAGACCCAGTACTTC
TRBJ2-5 many NA TRBV2 12 CASRLNRETQYF TGTGCCAGCCGGCTCAACAGAGAGACCCAGTACTTC
TRBJ2-1 many TRBD2 TRBV7-2 15 CASSLSLAGDNEQFF TGTGCCAGCAGCTTATCCCTAGCGGGGGATAATGAGCAGTTCTTC
TRBJ2-7 many NA TRBV5-6 14 CASSLVWGDYEQYF TGTGCCAGCAGCTTGGTGTGGGGGGACTACGAGCAGTACTTC
TRBJ2-3 many TRBD2 TRBV20-1 14 CSAAAGPSTDTQYF TGCAGTGCTGCAGCGGGGCCTAGCACAGATACGCAGTATTTT
TRBJ2-6 many TRBD1 TRBV25-1 16 CASSDTGALGANVLTF TGTGCCAGCAGTGATACAGGGGCGCTTGGGGCCAACGTCCTGACTTTC
TRBJ2-1 many NA TRBV12-3/TRBV12-4 11 CASSLINEQFF TGTGCCAGCAGCCTGATCAATGAGCAGTTCTTC
TRBJ2-7 many TRBD1 TRBV29-1 12 CSADRGPGEQYF TGCAGCGCTGACAGGGGTCCAGGCGAGCAGTACTTC
TRBJ1-4 many TRBD1 TRBV7-8 14 CASSLTGGGEKLFF TGTGCCAGCAGCTTGACAGGGGGCGGTGAAAAACTGTTTTTT
TRBJ1-2 many NA TRBV7-9 14 CASSLVAGPYGYTF TGTGCCAGCAGCTTAGTCGCAGGGCCCTATGGCTACACCTTC
TRBJ1-1 many NA TRBV25-1 14 CASSEWRENTEAFF TGTGCCAGCAGTGAATGGCGGGAGAACACTGAAGCTTTCTTT
TRBJ1-5 many NA TRBV20-1 13 CSTYMADNQPQHF TGCAGTACTTATATGGCTGATAATCAGCCCCAGCATTTT
TRBJ1-1 medium-sized TRBD1 TRBV5-1 14 CASSPRGLRTEAFF TGCGCCAGCAGCCCCAGGGGGCTACGGACTGAAGCTTTCTTT
TRBJ1-4 many NA TRBV15 15 CATSRTAATNEKLFF TGTGCCACCAGCCGGACAGCCGCAACTAATGAAAAACTGTTTTTT
TRBJ2-2 many TRBD1 TRBV3-1 14 CASTPTGDLRELFF TGTGCCAGCACTCCGACAGGGGACCTAAGGGAGCTGTTTTTT